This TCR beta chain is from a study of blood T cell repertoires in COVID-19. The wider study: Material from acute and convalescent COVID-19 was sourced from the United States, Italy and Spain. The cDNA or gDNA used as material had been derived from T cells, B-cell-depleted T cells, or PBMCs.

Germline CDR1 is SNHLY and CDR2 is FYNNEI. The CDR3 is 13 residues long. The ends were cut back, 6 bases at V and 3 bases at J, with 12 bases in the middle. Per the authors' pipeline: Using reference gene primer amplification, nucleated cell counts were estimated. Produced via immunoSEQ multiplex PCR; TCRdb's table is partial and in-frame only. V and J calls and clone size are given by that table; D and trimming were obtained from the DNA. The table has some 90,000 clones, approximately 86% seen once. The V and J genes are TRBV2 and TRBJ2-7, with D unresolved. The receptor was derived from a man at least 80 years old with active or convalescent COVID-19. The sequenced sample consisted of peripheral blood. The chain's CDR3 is CASRRLGDYEQYF. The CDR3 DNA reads TGTGCCAGCAGGAGACTTGGAGACTACGAGCAGTACTTC.